Below, 6 T cell receptor beta chains from the same sample are listed, as sequenced in a study of blood T cell repertoires in COVID-19. Assay used: immunoSEQ multiplex PCR; TCRdb lists only in-frame clones, some missing. Of 120,000 or so clones in the sample, around 85% were seen once. The specimen sequenced was peripheral blood. Receptors originate from a man aged 65 to 85 who had recovered from COVID-19.

Here the CDR3 DNA reads TGTGCCAGCAGCTTGGTGTGGGGCGGGAGGGGTTACAATGAGCAGTTCTTC. As protein: CASSLVWGGRGYNEQFF. The chain recombines TRBV5-6 with TRBJ2-1; 9 bases match TRBD2. Per germline, CDR1 SGHDT and CDR2 YYEEEE. The V gene end was trimmed by 0 bases and the J gene end by 4 bases; junction bases not matched to a gene: 8. The CDR3 runs 17 residues.

The chain joins TRBV3-1 (or the pseudogene TRBV3-2) to TRBJ2-5, with TRBD2 as a possible D gene (6 bases). Trimming pared 0 bases from V and 7 bases from J, leaving 15 bases between. The CDR3 has 15 amino acids. Germline V lookup: CDR1 LGHDT, CDR2 YNNKEL (reference sequence). The CDR3 loop reads CASSQDGRGGRTQYF. As DNA, the CDR3 is TGTGCCAGCAGCCAAGATGGGCGGGGTGGCAGGACCCAGTACTTC.

This sequence joins TRBV2 and TRBJ1-3; 8 nucleotides match TRBD1. From germline, CDR1 is SNHLY and CDR2 FYNNEI. The V segment lost 6 bases and the J segment 1 base; nucleotides outside the gene matches: 2. The CDR3 has 14 amino acids. CDR3: CASRGQGSGNTIYF. DNA of the CDR3: TGTGCCAGCAGAGGACAGGGATCTGGAAACACCATATATTTT.

V gene TRBV5-4 combines with J gene TRBJ1-2; maybe TRBD1 (6 bases). Germline CDR1 and CDR2: SGHNT and YYREEE (reference sequence). This CDR3 has 15 residues. Trimming took off 4 bases at V and 4 bases at J, with 17 bases between the two ends. CDR3 sequence: CASSPSTRTAYGYTF. The CDR3 coding sequence is TGTGCCAGCAGCCCTTCAACGAGGACAGCCTATGGCTACACCTTC. Looking up the rest from reference TRBV5-4 and TRBJ1-2 gives the full variable domain: ETGVTQSPTHLIKTRGQQVTLRCSSQSGHNTVSWYQQALGQGPQFIFQYYREEENGRGNFPPRFSGLQFPNYSSELNVNALELDDSALYLCASSPSTRTAYGYTFGSGTRLTVV.

The J gene is TRBJ2-3, the V gene TRBV2; 12 bases are shared with TRBD2. CDR1 and CDR2 (germline): SNHLY, FYNNEI. The CDR3 sequence is 17 residues long. The J segment lost 2 bases and the V segment lost 5 bases, leaving 8 bases of the junction unmatched. Here the CDR3 DNA reads TGTGCCAGCAGTCGCCGACTAGCGGGAGATCTCACAGATACGCAGTATTTT. Encoded protein: CASSRRLAGDLTDTQYF.

This sequence joins TRBV2 and TRBJ2-7; perhaps TRBD2 as D (6 bases). There are 14 residues in the CDR3. V shed 3 bases and J shed 4 bases, with 13 bases lying between them. Germline V gives CDR1 SNHLY, CDR2 FYNNEI. In DNA, the CDR3 is TGTGCCAGCAGTGACCCACTAGCTATATACGAGCAGTACTTC. Protein product: CASSDPLAIYEQYF.